The rows below give T cell receptor beta chains drawn from one sample of a study of blood T cells in healthy people across ages. TCRdb re-analysed the 5' RACE reads in MiXCR, keeping a single row per CDR3 protein. The table lists about 1.1 million distinct CDR3 sequences, roughly two fifths of them singletons, with under 15% in the top ten. The sample comprised blood. All receptors come from a man aged 18 to 29 in good health. Both conserved end residues are part of each CDR3. The order of the fields is J gene, V gene, clone size, D gene, CDR3 DNA, CDR3 protein. The D gene is left open where the match is weak. For some rows the clone size is stated as once, few or many, or as a class when expanded; others skip it.

TRBJ1-2 | TRBV7-2 | many | - | TGTGCCAGCAACCCGGGGCCCGGACAGCTTTCTGATGGCTACACCTTC | CASNPGPGQLSDGYTF
TRBJ2-7 | TRBV5-1 | - | - | TGCGCCAGCAGCGTGACTAACGGGAGCTCCTACGAGCAGTACTTC | CASSVTNGSSYEQYF
TRBJ1-1 | TRBV12-3/TRBV12-4 | few | TRBD1 | TGTGCCAGCAGTCACCGTGGACAGGGGGGGACTGAAGCTTTCTTT | CASSHRGQGGTEAFF
TRBJ1-5 | TRBV5-5 | few | TRBD1 | TGTGCCAGCAGCTTGGTAGGGGGCGTGGGTAGCAATCAGCCCCAGCATTTT | CASSLVGGVGSNQPQHF
TRBJ2-3 | TRBV27 | - | TRBD2 | TGTGCCAGCAGTTTATGGTCTAGCGGGGGGGCGTCAGATACGCAGTATTTT | CASSLWSSGGASDTQYF
TRBJ2-3 | TRBV20-1 | - | - | TGCACTCTCTACCCAGGGAGGCCCGCAGATACGCAGTATTTT | CTLYPGRPADTQYF
TRBJ1-5 | TRBV10-3 | few | - | TGTGCCATCAGTGAAAGGGGGGGCAATCAGCCCCAGCATTTT | CAISERGGNQPQHF
TRBJ1-2 | TRBV4-1 | few | TRBD1 | TGCGCCAGCAGCCGTACAGGGGGCGATAATGGCTACACCTTC | CASSRTGGDNGYTF
TRBJ2-1 | TRBV28 | - | TRBD1 | TGTGCCAGCAGGCCAGGACAGGGGAAGACCTACAATGAGCAGTTCTTC | CASRPGQGKTYNEQFF
TRBJ2-7 | TRBV5-1 | - | TRBD2 | TGCGCCAGCATCCCCGGGGGGAGCTCCTACAATGAGCAGTACTTC | CASIPGGSSYNEQYF
TRBJ2-3 | TRBV13 | few | TRBD2 | TGTGCCAGCAGCCAAGGTGGGGGGGGTTCAGATACGCAGTATTTT | CASSQGGGGSDTQYF
TRBJ2-2 | TRBV7-2 | - | - | TGTGCCAGCAGCTTGAGGGGGGCGAACACCGGGGAGCTGTTTTTT | CASSLRGANTGELFF
TRBJ1-1 | TRBV9 | - | TRBD1 | TGTGCCAGCAGCGCCACGTTAAAACAGGGGGCAAGAACTGAAGCTTTCTTT | CASSATLKQGARTEAFF
TRBJ2-7 | TRBV20-1 | - | TRBD1 | TGCAGTGCCCAAACAGGGACAGGACCTTACAATGAGCAGTACTTC | CSAQTGTGPYNEQYF
TRBJ1-2 | TRBV20-1 | - | TRBD1 | TGCAGTGTCTCGTCAGGGGGGACCAACTATGGCTACACCTTC | CSVSSGGTNYGYTF
TRBJ1-2 | TRBV5-1 | - | - | TGCGCCAGCAGCTTGGCAGACGGCCCCATTGACACCTTC | CASSLADGPIDTF
TRBJ2-7 | TRBV10-3 | - | TRBD2 | TGTGCCATCAGGAGCGGGGGGACCTACGAGCAGTACTTC | CAIRSGGTYEQYF
TRBJ1-1 | TRBV28 | few | TRBD1 | TGTGCCAGCAGTTATACAGGGGAGACTGAAGCTTTCTTT | CASSYTGETEAFF
TRBJ1-1 | TRBV20-1 | few | - | TGCAGTGCTAGAACGTGGGAAAACACTGAAGCTTTCTTT | CSARTWENTEAFF
TRBJ1-6 | TRBV21-1 | few | - | TGTGCCAGCAGCAAAGTGTCAAGAGTTCCCGTTAGCTCCTATAATTCACCCCTCCACTTT | CASSKVSRVPVSSYNSPLHF
TRBJ1-5 | TRBV7-2 | - | - | TGTGCCAGCTCCCGTGTAGGGGTCACCTATTCCCCCCAGCATTTT | CASSRVGVTYSPQHF
TRBJ2-3 | TRBV6-2/TRBV6-3 | - | TRBD2 | TGTGCCAGCAGTTACTTGGGGACTACCACAGATACGCAGTATTTT | CASSYLGTTTDTQYF
TRBJ2-6 | TRBV20-1 | many | - | TGCAGTGTCCCACAGGGTCTGTCCAACGTCCTGACTTTC | CSVPQGLSNVLTF
TRBJ2-5 | TRBV7-8 | - | - | TGTGCCCGCAGCCCTAGGACAACTGCACGAGAGACCCAGTACTTC | CARSPRTTARETQYF
TRBJ2-1 | TRBV12-3/TRBV12-4 | few | - | TGTGCCAGCAGTTCCACAGGAGGGGACGATGAGCAGTTCTTC | CASSSTGGDDEQFF
TRBJ1-6 | TRBV20-1 | few | - | TGCAGTGCTAGGCCCGGGGGGGCCAGCGGTGGTCTTCCCCTCCACTTT | CSARPGGASGGLPLHF
TRBJ1-6 | TRBV7-2 | - | - | TGTGCCAGCAGCTCTAGGTCGGGTACCTATAATTCACCCCTCCACTTT | CASSSRSGTYNSPLHF
TRBJ1-1 | TRBV4-3 | - | - | TGCGCCAGCAGCCTGAACCACGGGGCTTTACTTGAAGCTTTCTTT | CASSLNHGALLEAFF
TRBJ1-4 | TRBV12-3/TRBV12-4 | - | TRBD1 | TGTGCCAGCAGTGGGGGGGACAGACTCAGATTCGTTGCAACTAATGAAAAACTGTTTTTT | CASSGGDRLRFVATNEKLFF
TRBJ2-4 | TRBV12-3/TRBV12-4 | once | TRBD1 | TGTGCCAGCAGTCGATACCGGGACAGGGGGGACATTCAGTACTTC | CASSRYRDRGDIQYF
TRBJ1-1 | TRBV5-1 | many | TRBD1 | TGCGCCAGCAGCAAGGGACAGGGGAACACTGAAGCTTTCTTT | CASSKGQGNTEAFF
TRBJ2-7 | TRBV6-2/TRBV6-3 | - | - | TGTGCCAGTACTACCCAACTAAGCTCCTACGAGCAGTACTTC | CASTTQLSSYEQYF
TRBJ2-1 | TRBV7-2 | - | - | TGTGCCAGCAGCTTAGTTAGCAGCGCCAATGAGCAGTTCTTC | CASSLVSSANEQFF
TRBJ1-1 | TRBV6-4 | few | - | TGTGCCAGCAGTCCCCAAGCCCAACAGGAGAACACTGAAGCTTTCTTT | CASSPQAQQENTEAFF